This TCR beta chain was identified in a study of blood T cell repertoires in COVID-19. Across the study: Material from acute and convalescent COVID-19 was sourced from the United States, Italy and Spain. T cells, B-cell-depleted T cells, or PBMCs supplied cDNA or gDNA.

Authors' analysis steps: Nucleated cell number was recorded as an estimate derived from reference gene primer amplification. Sequencing used immunoSEQ multiplex PCR; TCRdb keeps in-frame clones, though not all of them. V, J and clone size are taken as reported in that table, and D and trimming were inferred from the DNA itself. The sample lists roughly 120,000 clones; around 88% were seen once. After removal of 6 bases from V and 4 bases from J, the junction contained 7 bases not matched to a gene. CDR1 is LNHDA and CDR2 is SQIVND in the germline V gene (reference sequence). This CDR3 is 14 amino acids long.

The V and J genes are TRBV19 and TRBJ1-2, with 8 bases identical to TRBD1. What was sequenced was peripheral blood. This receptor was taken from a woman aged 45-65 years with active or convalescent COVID-19. CDR3 loop: CASRPTGVVYGYTF. CDR3 in DNA: TGTGCCAGTAGACCGACAGGGGTGGTCTATGGCTACACCTTC.